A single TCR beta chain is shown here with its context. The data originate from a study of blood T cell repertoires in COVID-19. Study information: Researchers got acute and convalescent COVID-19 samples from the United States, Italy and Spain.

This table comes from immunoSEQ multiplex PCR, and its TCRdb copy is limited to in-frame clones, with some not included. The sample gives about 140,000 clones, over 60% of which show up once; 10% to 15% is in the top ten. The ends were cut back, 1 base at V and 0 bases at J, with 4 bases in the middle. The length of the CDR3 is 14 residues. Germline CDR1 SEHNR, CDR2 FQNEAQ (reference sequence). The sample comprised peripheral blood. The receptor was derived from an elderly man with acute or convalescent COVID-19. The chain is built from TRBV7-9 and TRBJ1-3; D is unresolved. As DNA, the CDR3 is TGTGCCAGCAGCTTAGGTCGCTCTGGAAACACCATATATTTT. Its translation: CASSLGRSGNTIYF.